Described below is a single T cell receptor (beta chain) sequence and its context. Its binding antigen is unknown. Per-base qualities were not stored, and no clone one base away is much larger. This sample was taken from a study of blood T cell repertoires in COVID-19 (dated by TCRdb to the early 2020s). The study in broad terms: The collaborator samples originated in the United States, Italy and Spain and spanned the acute and convalescent phases of COVID-19. HLA class I and class II types, where available, came from metadata supplied by the sample provider rather than from assay-based typing. The repertoires were released in a freely available public database intended as a resource for research on the immune response to SARS-CoV-2. The prospective study material was composed of cDNA or gDNA derived from T cells, B-cell-depleted T cells, or PBMCs. A de-identified subject ID, COVID-19 status, age in years and sex were almost always included in the sample metadata. Subjects who had been exposed to COVID-19, were actively infected with it, or had recovered from it provided the deeply sampled blood TCRbeta repertoires that made up the dataset. Samples came from the ongoing ImmuneRACE study (first 160 participants) plus 1,254 subjects from 6 global collaborators.

Broader findings and caveats from the paper: How much clinical and demographic metadata was included differed by source and by participant, and the metadata was provided uncurated.

CDR1 and CDR2 were assigned from the germline V gene (reference sequence) as SEHNR and FQNEAQ. Germline trimming: 5 bases from V, 4 bases from J; junction bases outside gene matches: 7. Spanning cysteine to phenylalanine, the CDR3 consists of 14 amino acids. Here the CDR3 DNA is all that survives: 42 bases in frame from base 1. The immunoSEQ Assay, a bias-controlled multiplex PCR, was used to amplify TCRbeta CDR3 regions from genomic DNA. The authors processed their data as follows. Nucleated cell counts per sample were estimated from amplification of reference gene primers within the assay. To quantify the absolute abundance of each unique TCRbeta CDR3 rearrangement, sequence reads were collapsed and filtered. Productive Simpson clonality was computed per sample as the square root of Simpson's diversity index over productive rearrangements. TCRdb mirrors the immuneACCESS table, restricted to in-frame sequences. Some clones are absent from its copies; in checked studies, under half trace to an unresolved V gene, and the reason for the others is unknown. V and J calls and clone size are as listed in that table; D and trimming were resolved from the DNA. The sample table contains some 110,000 clones; only one count was recorded for 85% to 90% of them. Together, the top ten hold under 4.5% of the sample.

The collaborating institutions used their own protocols to collect whole blood in K2EDTA tubes. Collaborator samples were shipped for TCRbeta analysis as frozen whole blood, isolated PBMCs, or DNA extracted from either sample type. This clonotype originated in a middle-aged man with acute or convalescent COVID-19. The rearrangement joined TRBV7-9 to TRBJ1-2, with 7 middle bases fitting TRBD1. The sequenced sample was peripheral blood. CDR3 region: CASSLTGYGYGYTF. The bases are TGTGCCAGCAGCCTGACAGGGTATGGCTATGGCTACACCTTC.